This T cell receptor (beta chain) derives from a study of cytomegalovirus exposure and HLA in healthy donors. The CDR3 is 15 amino acids. Findings and limits, study-wide: Excluded were some V segments that proved indistinguishable, including TRBV6-2 and TRBV6-3. In an earlier analysis, productive rearrangement rates for most beta V segments clustered near 90% or 30%.

This clone was detected only a few times. Its antigen is as yet unknown. The PCR was carried out with 60 Vbeta primers and 13 Jbeta primers. The repertoire was sequenced with immunoSEQ multiplex PCR; TCRdb's copy has only in-frame clones and lacks some. The sample holds 120,000 or so clones, over 65% seen once. The chain joins TRBV21-1 to TRBJ2-7; the table's D gene call, TRBD1, was not cross checked with the DNA. TRBV21-1 is a listed pseudogene. The sequenced material came from PBMCs. This TCR was sampled from a man in his thirties or forties in good health and CMV-seropositive. CDR3 DNA sequence: TGTGCCAGCAGCCCGACCTTAGACAGGCTTCCTGAGCAGTACTTC. It translates to CASSPTLDRLPEQYF.